A selection of T cell receptor beta chains follows, all from one sample in a study of OX40 agonist ivuxolimab in advanced cancers. Method: immunoSEQ multiplex PCR; TCRdb's copy keeps in-frame clones and lacks some. The sample yields tens of thousands of clones, 82% seen once. This material consisted of CD4+ or CD8+ T cells sorted from blood, taken in a trial of the OX40 agonist ivuxolimab. The receptors derive from an adult with an advanced solid tumor such as melanoma, head and neck, liver or kidney cancer. CDR3s include the opening cysteine and the closing phenylalanine or tryptophan. The order of the fields is V gene, J gene, clone size, D gene, CDR3 DNA, CDR3 protein. A D gene is named only where the DNA matches it firmly. Some rows have no size entry. The others give once, few or many, or a class for an expanded clone.

TRBV5-4	TRBJ1-2	NA	TRBD1	TGTGCCAGCAGCTTGTCCCCGGGACAGGGAGGTTTATACTATGGCTACACCTTC	CASSLSPGQGGLYYGYTF
TRBV7-2	TRBJ2-7	NA	NA	TGTGCCAGCACCCCCCCGGGGGTCTCCTACGAGCAGTACTTC	CASTPPGVSYEQYF
TRBV29-1	TRBJ1-2	NA	NA	TGCAGCGTTGAAGGTCGCAACTATGGCTACACCTTC	CSVEGRNYGYTF
TRBV4-2	TRBJ2-3	few	NA	TGTGCCAGCAGCTCTAACGGGGGGCCCGCCGATACGCAGTATTTT	CASSSNGGPADTQYF
TRBV5-1	TRBJ2-7	NA	NA	TGCGCCAGCAGCAGGGACCGAAACTACGAGCAGTACTTC	CASSRDRNYEQYF
TRBV30	TRBJ1-2	NA	NA	TGTGCCTGGAGTGTATCCGGGGGAGCTGGCTACACCTTC	CAWSVSGGAGYTF
TRBV7-9	TRBJ2-7	few	TRBD1	TGTGCCAGCAGCTTAGGAGGGACAGGGGGCGCAAACGAGCAGTACTTC	CASSLGGTGGANEQYF
TRBV5-1	TRBJ1-2	NA	TRBD1	TGCGCCAGCAGCTTGTGGGGACAGGCTAACTATGGCTACACCTTC	CASSLWGQANYGYTF
TRBV7-6	TRBJ1-3	NA	NA	TGTGCCAGCAGCCCAGGGCCGTCCTCTGGAAACACCATATATTTT	CASSPGPSSGNTIYF
TRBV6-5	TRBJ2-7	NA	NA	TGTGCCAGCAGTTACGGGGGCGCGCACGAGCAGTACTTC	CASSYGGAHEQYF
TRBV5-1	TRBJ1-4	NA	TRBD1	TGCGCCAGCAGCCCGTCGACAGGGGGGGAAAAACTGTTTTTT	CASSPSTGGEKLFF
TRBV5-4	TRBJ2-5	NA	TRBD2	TGTGCCAGCAGCTCCTCCGGGACTATATATGAGACCCAGTACTTC	CASSSSGTIYETQYF
TRBV12-2	TRBJ1-2	NA	NA	TGTGCAAGTCGCTTTTTTGGGACAGGGAGAAGCTATGGCTACACCTTC	CASRFFGTGRSYGYTF
TRBV5-1	TRBJ2-3	NA	TRBD1	TGCGCCAGCAGCGAAGGACAGGGGGTAGATACGCAGTATTTT	CASSEGQGVDTQYF
TRBV7-7	TRBJ2-5	NA	NA	TGTGCCATCATGGGGAACCAAGAGACCCAGTACTTC	CAIMGNQETQYF
TRBV5-1	TRBJ2-7	few	NA	TGCGCCAGCAGCTTGGGAGGGACACATCAATCCTACGAGCAGTACTTC	CASSLGGTHQSYEQYF
TRBV30	TRBJ1-4	NA	NA	TGTGCCTGGAGTCGGCAGGGCACTGAAAAACTGTTTTTT	CAWSRQGTEKLFF
TRBV5-6	TRBJ1-3	NA	NA	TGTGCCAGCAGCTTGGGTTCAGGGAGTTATGGAAACACCATATATTTT	CASSLGSGSYGNTIYF
TRBV15	TRBJ2-3	NA	NA	TGTGCCACCAGCAGACGGGACGGCAGCACAGATACGCAGTATTTT	CATSRRDGSTDTQYF
TRBV30	TRBJ2-2	NA	NA	TGTGCCTGGAGTGGAGGTTCAGCCCCCGGGGAGCTGTTTTTT	CAWSGGSAPGELFF
TRBV6-5	TRBJ1-4	NA	NA	TGTGCCACCGCGCGAACAACTAATGAAAAACTGTTTTTT	CATARTTNEKLFF
TRBV27	TRBJ1-4	NA	NA	TGTGCCAGCAGTTTAGATGCAGGAAGGGGAAAACTGTTTTTT	CASSLDAGRGKLFF
TRBV5-6	TRBJ1-5	once	NA	TGTGCCAGCAGCTCTACCATGGGTGGCAATCAGCCCCAGCATTTT	CASSSTMGGNQPQHF
TRBV28	TRBJ2-1	few	NA	TGTGCCAGCAGTTTACTGGAAGGGCAGTTCTTC	CASSLLEGQFF
TRBV2	TRBJ2-7	NA	NA	TGTGCCAGCAGTGAAGCGATTCGAACAGGGACCTACGAGCAGTACTTC	CASSEAIRTGTYEQYF
TRBV11-2	TRBJ2-3	NA	TRBD2	TGTGCCAGCAGCTTGAGCGGGGGATTAGATACGCAGTATTTT	CASSLSGGLDTQYF
TRBV7-2	TRBJ1-6	NA	TRBD1	TGTGCCAGCAGCTTATTTGGGACAGGGGTCAATTCACCCCTCCACTTT	CASSLFGTGVNSPLHF
TRBV18	TRBJ1-1	NA	TRBD1	TGTGCCAGCTCACCACTTCCGTCCCCAGGGGGCGGAATGGAAGCTTTCTTT	CASSPLPSPGGGMEAFF
TRBV28	TRBJ2-3	NA	NA	TGTGCCAGTACGGGCGGAGGGGGCTTAACAGATACGCAGTATTTT	CASTGGGGLTDTQYF
TRBV5-1	TRBJ2-3	NA	TRBD2	TGCGCCAGCAGCTTGGGAAACGGGGGGGCCAGCACAGATACGCAGTATTTT	CASSLGNGGASTDTQYF
TRBV9	TRBJ1-3	NA	NA	TGTGCCAGCAGCGTAGATGGTCCTGAGGGAAACACCATATATTTT	CASSVDGPEGNTIYF
TRBV11-1	TRBJ1-1	once	NA	TGTGCCAGCAGCCAGCAATCCCCGGACAGCGAAGCTTTCTTT	CASSQQSPDSEAFF
TRBV5-6	TRBJ2-7	NA	TRBD1	TGTGCCAGCAGCTTGGGACAGGGACCCTACGAGCAGTACTTC	CASSLGQGPYEQYF
TRBV13	TRBJ1-5	NA	NA	TGTGCCAGCAGCGAGGGACAACTGGATCAGCCCCAGCATTTT	CASSEGQLDQPQHF
TRBV7-8	TRBJ1-1	NA	NA	TGTGCCAGCAGCTTAGAGGTCAGGGGCACTGAAGCTTTCTTT	CASSLEVRGTEAFF
TRBV4-2	TRBJ1-2	NA	NA	TGTGCCAGCAACAGGGACGGTGGCTACACCTTC	CASNRDGGYTF
TRBV5-1	TRBJ2-6	few	NA	TGCGCCAGCAGCCCTGGACAACCCTCTGGGGCCAACGTCCTGACTTTC	CASSPGQPSGANVLTF
TRBV4-3	TRBJ2-3	NA	TRBD2	TGCGCCAGCAGCCAGTGGACTAGCGGTGCCAATACGCAGTATTTT	CASSQWTSGANTQYF
TRBV4-1	TRBJ2-2	few	NA	TGCGCCAGCAGCCAAGATACTTCTAACACCGGGGAGCTGTTTTTT	CASSQDTSNTGELFF
TRBV5-1	TRBJ2-3	few	TRBD1	TGCGCCAGCGCTGCCGAGGGCAGGGGGTTGATAAATACGCAGTATTTT	CASAAEGRGLINTQYF
TRBV19	TRBJ1-2	NA	NA	TGTGCCAGTAGTATGGCGGGGGCAGGGTGGGGCTACACCTTC	CASSMAGAGWGYTF
TRBV7-2	TRBJ2-1	once	TRBD2	TGTGCCAGCAGCTCCTACCTAGCGGGGAGTGAGCAGTTCTTC	CASSSYLAGSEQFF
TRBV7-2	TRBJ2-2	NA	NA	TGTGCCAGCAGCTTAGCCAGGAACACCGGGGAGCTGTTTTTT	CASSLARNTGELFF
TRBV12-1	TRBJ1-5	NA	NA	TGTGCCAGCAGCCATCGGGTACGGGATGGCAATCAGCCCCAGCATTTT	CASSHRVRDGNQPQHF
TRBV19	TRBJ2-1	NA	NA	TGTGCCAGTAGTGAGAGTAGCTCCTACAATGAGCAGTTCTTC	CASSESSSYNEQFF
TRBV4-2	TRBJ1-3	few	TRBD1	TGTGCCAGCAGCCAAGAGGAGGTGGGCAGGGGGCGAATTAGCTCTGGAAACACCATATATTTT	CASSQEEVGRGRISSGNTIYF
TRBV9	TRBJ2-5	NA	TRBD1	TGTGCCAGCAGCCCCACAGGGGTCCAAGAGACCCAGTACTTC	CASSPTGVQETQYF
TRBV18	TRBJ1-5	NA	TRBD1	TGTGCCAGCTCAACTCTGACAGGGGGCAATCAGCCCCAGCATTTT	CASSTLTGGNQPQHF
TRBV18	TRBJ1-4	NA	TRBD1	TGTGCCAGCTCACTGCCTGGACAGGGGGCGAATAAACTGTTTTTT	CASSLPGQGANKLFF